The clone carrying this T cell receptor beta chain was found many times. The germline V and J ends were trimmed by 3 bases and 5 bases, with 14 bases remaining between them. CDR1 and CDR2 (germline): KGHSH, LQKENI. CDR3 size: 14 residues. These data come from a study of blood T cell repertoires in COVID-19. As for the study in general: Donors in the United States, Italy and Spain gave samples during acute or convalescent COVID-19. PBMCs, B-cell-depleted T cells, or T cells provided the cDNA or gDNA that made up the material.

Original methodology: Researchers report that nucleated cell counts were estimated from reference gene primer amplification. TCRdb keeps only in-frame clones here, not all; method: immunoSEQ multiplex PCR. D and trimming were read from the DNA, whereas the V and J calls and clone size are those reported in that table. The data contain around 180,000 clones, around 85% of them singletons. Sequenced input: peripheral blood. The clonotype was recovered from an elderly woman with acute or convalescent COVID-19. The rearrangement links TRBV18 to TRBJ2-7, with D uncertain. CDR3 in amino acids: CASSPAVRSNEQYF. The CDR3, as DNA: TGTGCCAGCTCACCCGCGGTCCGGTCCAACGAGCAGTACTTC.